This T cell receptor (beta chain) was sequenced during a study of blood T cell repertoires in COVID-19. Study overall: COVID-19 samples from acute and convalescent phases originated in the United States, Italy and Spain.

In the authors' methods: Reference gene primer amplification gave estimated nucleated cell counts. Clones were read by immunoSEQ multiplex PCR, and TCRdb kept only the in-frame ones, dropping some. That table supplies the V and J calls and clone size; D and trimming were determined from the DNA. The data show about 120,000 clones, 60% to 80% seen once. This CDR3 spans 15 amino acids. Germline-derived CDR1 and CDR2 are LNHDA and SQIVND (reference sequence). Trimming cost V 1 base and J 2 bases; bases outside gene matches: 4. The rearrangement uses TRBV19 and TRBJ2-7; 8 bases map to TRBD2. The specimen sequenced was peripheral blood. The clonotype was recovered from a human donor in a cohort sampled during active COVID-19. The DNA for the CDR3 is TGTGCCAGTAGTATAGTAGCGGGGCGGGCCTACGAGCAGTACTTC. Its protein is CASSIVAGRAYEQYF.